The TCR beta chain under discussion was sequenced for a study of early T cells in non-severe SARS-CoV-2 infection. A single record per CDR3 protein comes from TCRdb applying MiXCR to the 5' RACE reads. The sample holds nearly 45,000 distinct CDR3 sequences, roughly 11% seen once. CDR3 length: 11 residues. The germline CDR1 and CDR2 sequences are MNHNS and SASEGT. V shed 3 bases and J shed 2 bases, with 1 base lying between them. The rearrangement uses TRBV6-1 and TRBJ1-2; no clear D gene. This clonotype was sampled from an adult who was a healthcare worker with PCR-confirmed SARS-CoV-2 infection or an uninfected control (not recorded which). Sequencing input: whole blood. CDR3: CASSDNYGYTF. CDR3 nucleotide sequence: TGTGCCAGCAGTGACAACTATGGCTACACCTTC.